Detailed here is one T cell receptor (beta chain). Its antigen is still unknown. Within one base of it there is no much larger clone, and no base qualities were kept. TCRbeta CDR3 regions were amplified from genomic DNA using the immunoSEQ Assay, a bias-controlled multiplex PCR. Processing in the source paper ran as follows. The number of nucleated cells in each sample was estimated by amplification of reference gene primers within the assay. To quantify the absolute abundance of each unique TCRbeta CDR3 rearrangement, sequence reads were collapsed and filtered. Productive Simpson clonality was computed per sample as the square root of Simpson's diversity index over productive rearrangements. TCRdb provides this immuneACCESS table in a form limited to in-frame rearrangements. Some clones are lacking; in checked studies, under half of them reflect an unresolved V gene, and why the rest are absent is not known. That table furnishes V, J and clone size, whereas the DNA furnished D and trimming. The sample data list roughly 78,000 clones, and around nine tenths of these were observed just once. The ten largest clonotypes hold about 1.9% of the sample.

This specimen belongs to a study of blood T cell repertoires in COVID-19 (dated by TCRdb to 2019 to 2021). Background on the whole study: The collaborator samples originated in the United States, Italy and Spain and spanned the acute and convalescent phases of COVID-19. The material from the prospective study consisted of cDNA or gDNA derived from T cells, B-cell-depleted T cells, or PBMCs. The dataset comprised deeply sampled blood TCRbeta repertoires from subjects exposed to, actively infected with, or recovered from COVID-19. The repertoires were made available in a free public database intended to serve as a resource for research on the immune response to SARS-CoV-2. The samples were drawn from two sources: the first 160 participants of the ongoing ImmuneRACE study, and 950 to 1,500 subjects contributed by 6 global collaborators. Sample metadata almost always included a de-identified subject ID, COVID-19 status, age in years and sex. HLA class I and class II types, where available, came from metadata supplied by the sample provider rather than from assay-based typing. The paper's findings and limits, for the study overall: The quantity of clinical and demographic metadata differed by source and by participant and was supplied without curation.

Whole blood was collected in K2EDTA tubes by collaborating institutions according to the institutions' own protocols. For TCRbeta analysis, collaborators shipped samples as frozen whole blood, isolated PBMCs, or DNA extracted from either of those sample types. Taken from cysteine to phenylalanine, the CDR3 has 15 residues. Only the CDR3 DNA is retained, 45 bases long and in frame from the first base. Per the germline V gene (reference sequence), MNHEY is the CDR1 and SMNVEV is the CDR2. V lost 6 bases and J lost 9 bases, and the count of bases not matched to a germline gene is 10. This TCR came from a woman aged 55-75 years with acute or convalescent COVID-19. The chain employs TRBV27 and TRBJ1-6; 8 central bases correspond to TRBD1. The sample taken for sequencing was peripheral blood. The CDR3 protein: CASSDRDRGISPLHF. The nucleotides read TGTGCCAGCAGCGATCGCGACAGGGGAATTTCACCCCTCCACTTT.